The T cell receptor beta chain under discussion was sequenced for a study of beta chain features in type 1 diabetes. At the level of the study: The patients were much like the healthy donors in age, gender and cell yields.

Points on this clone: The antigen is unknown.

Trimming shortened V by 4 bases and J by 4 bases, and 14 bases separated the two germline ends. CDR3 length equals 14 residues. The germline V gene encodes CDR1 SQVTM and CDR2 ANQGSEA. General study findings and limits: Lower insertion and higher deletion counts appeared at VDJ junctions in type 1 diabetes patients. Across all four CD4+ subsets, people with type 1 diabetes showed modestly shorter TCRB CDR3s. Cells expressing TCR highly could be over-represented by cDNA sequencing.

What was sequenced were expressed TCRB transcripts, since all of the isolated RNA had been reverse transcribed. Some clones are missing from TCRdb's copy, which holds only in-frame ones; the method was immunoSEQ multiplex PCR. The sample holds fewer than 300,000 clones, roughly 10% seen once. The sequenced material came from naive CD4+ T cells from blood. The chain employs TRBV29-1 and TRBJ1-5, with D perhaps matching TRBD1 (6 bases). The origin of this receptor is a man aged 25 to 45 with type 1 diabetes. In DNA form, the CDR3 reads TGCAGCGTTGCGGCCGGACAGCTTAATCAGCCCCAGCATTTT. The encoded protein is CSVAAGQLNQPQHF. The variable domain in full, with the rest retrieved from reference TRBV29-1 and TRBJ1-5, is SAVISQKPSRDICQRGTSLTIQCQVDSQVTMMFWYRQQPGQSLTLIATANQGSEATYESGFVIDKFPISRPNLTFSTLTVSNMSPEDSSIYLCSVAAGQLNQPQHFGDGTRLSIL.